The 4 T cell receptor beta chains listed next were all sequenced from one sample in a study of blood T cell repertoires in COVID-19. Sequencing used immunoSEQ multiplex PCR; TCRdb keeps in-frame clones, though not all of them. The repertoire has 150,000 to 200,000 clones, more than 65% of them found once; the top ten carry 17%. Sequencing used PBMCs or T cells enriched from blood (not recorded which). These receptors came from a woman in her forties or fifties with acute COVID-19.

The chain has TRBV9 and TRBJ1-5; no definite D call. There are 12 residues in the CDR3. The ends were cut back, 3 bases at V and 6 bases at J, with 7 bases in the middle. Germline CDR1 is SGDLS and CDR2 is YYNGEE. Here the CDR3 reads CASSAPVQPQHF. The CDR3 DNA reads as TGTGCCAGCAGCGCCCCAGTTCAGCCCCAGCATTTT.

The rearrangement links TRBV5-6 to TRBJ1-1, with D perhaps matching TRBD1 (6 bases). Trimming removed 2 bases from V and 0 bases from J, with 11 bases in between. The CDR3 contains 15 residues. Germline V CDR1 and CDR2: SGHDT, YYEEEE. The CDR3 sequence is CASSFGGKMNTEAFF. The DNA of the CDR3 is TGTGCCAGCAGCTTTGGGGGCAAAATGAACACTGAAGCTTTCTTT.

Here the CDR3 reads CASRVRAFGQDNEQFF. CDR3 DNA: TGTGCCAGCAGGGTGAGGGCGTTTGGGCAGGACAATGAGCAGTTCTTC. This rearrangement joins TRBV5-5 to TRBJ2-1, with TRBD2 as a possible D gene (5 bases). CDR1 and CDR2 from the germline V gene are SGHKS and YYEKEE (reference sequence). This CDR3 contains 16 residues. V was shortened by 5 bases and J by 5 bases, with 20 bases between the two germline ends.

CDR3 loop: CASSQDHRVGAFF. In DNA form, the CDR3 reads TGTGCCAGCAGCCAAGATCACAGGGTGGGCGCTTTCTTT. The chain is built from TRBV14 and TRBJ1-1; a possible D gene is TRBD1 (6 bases). V was shortened by 0 bases and J by 11 bases, with 13 bases between the two germline ends. The V gene's germline CDR1 is SGHDN and CDR2 FVKESK. The CDR3 runs to 13 residues.